This is a list of T cell receptor beta chains from one sample in a study of blood T cells in healthy people across ages. TCRdb passed the 5' RACE reads through MiXCR, listing each CDR3 protein once. The data contain approximately 850,000 distinct CDR3 sequences, around two fifths of them singletons. Material for sequencing was blood. These receptors originate from a man in his fifties or sixties in good health. CDR3s include the opening cysteine and the closing phenylalanine or tryptophan. The order of the fields is V gene, J gene, CDR3 protein.

TRBV28,TRBJ1-2,CASSLGLTGGAGGYTF
TRBV7-2,TRBJ2-1,CASSLAGGEVEQFF
TRBV7-8,TRBJ1-5,CASSFGAGQNQPQHF
TRBV9,TRBJ2-3,CASSVGTTSTDTQYF
TRBV12-5,TRBJ2-5,CASGNTLAAQYF
TRBV7-9,TRBJ2-1,CASSPWTGHNEQFF
TRBV7-8,TRBJ1-2,CASSLETGGYGYTF
TRBV7-2,TRBJ2-7,CASSLGSGISYEQYF
TRBV7-3,TRBJ2-1,CASSPHRDLKQFF
TRBV20-1,TRBJ2-3,CSARDFFGTGHTDTQYF
TRBV29-1,TRBJ2-5,CSVEKGVFQNEQYF
TRBV28,TRBJ2-1,CASSLLSMGAQNEQFF
TRBV5-1,TRBJ1-1,CASSPRRGGAGNTEAFF
TRBV13,TRBJ2-2,CASSLELGSRNTGELFF
TRBV20-1,TRBJ1-5,CSASPGQPNHPQHF
TRBV5-4,TRBJ2-4,CASSLGRPGENIQYF
TRBV11-2,TRBJ2-5,CASSLGTTLGETQYF
TRBV24-1,TRBJ2-1,CATSNWRDEQFF
TRBV6-5,TRBJ1-1,CASRGGSRRYTEAFF
TRBV6-2/TRBV6-3,TRBJ2-5,CASSYGGRAVQETQYF
TRBV20-1,TRBJ1-5,CSALQGEGNQPQHF
TRBV9,TRBJ2-3,CASSEWAAVTDTQYF
TRBV9,TRBJ2-3,CASSGLDSTDTQYF
TRBV6-5,TRBJ2-1,CASSYSGGRDNEQFF
TRBV7-2,TRBJ1-1,CASSLATGAGTEAFF
TRBV7-9,TRBJ2-5,CASNLQGAAETQYF
TRBV29-1,TRBJ2-7,CSVVSAYEQYF
TRBV7-2,TRBJ2-1,CASSLHSPSNEQFF
TRBV9,TRBJ2-1,CASSVNSNSYNEQFF
TRBV20-1,TRBJ1-1,CSARRDPNTEAFF
TRBV4-3,TRBJ1-4,CASSQQGQNPEKLFF
TRBV4-1,TRBJ1-1,CASSQEASGGTEAFF
TRBV7-9,TRBJ1-1,CASSTYGGSVGAFF
TRBV4-3,TRBJ2-3,CASSQDFSPGVTDTQYF